The 7 T cell receptor beta chains presented below share a single source sample, sequenced in a study of blood T cell repertoires in COVID-19. TCRdb keeps only in-frame clones here, not all; method: immunoSEQ multiplex PCR. The sample has 250,000 to 350,000 clones; roughly 80% are singletons. Sequences were obtained from peripheral blood. The source is a human donor with COVID-19, enrolled during active disease. The donor label of this sample is uncertain.

The gene calls are TRBV4-1 and TRBJ2-7; the match to TRBD2 covers 8 bases. With V trimmed by 5 bases and J by 5 bases, 8 bases remained unmatched. This CDR3 is 14 amino acids long. Germline V CDR1 and CDR2: MGHRA, YSYEKL. The CDR3 region has the DNA TGCGCCAGCAGCTCTGGACTAGCAATCCACGAGCAGTACTTC. It encodes CASSSGLAIHEQYF.

V is TRBV7-3 and J is TRBJ1-1; D uncertain. Trimming removed 5 bases at V and 1 base at J, with 8 bases between. The CDR3 totals 13 residues. Germline V gene lookup returns CDR1 SGHTA and CDR2 FQGTGA. CDR3: CASSPRPNTEAFF. CDR3 DNA sequence: TGTGCCAGCAGCCCCAGGCCGAACACTGAAGCTTTCTTT.

The J gene is TRBJ1-1, the V gene TRBV5-1; 8 bases are shared with TRBD1. Germline V gene data show CDR1 as SGHRS and CDR2 as YFSETQ. The trim removed 4 bases at V and 1 base at J, leaving 9 bases unmatched. This CDR3 spans 16 amino acids. The CDR3 region has the DNA TGCGCCAGCAGCGAGGACAGGGTTGGCGGGAACACTGAAGCTTTCTTT. Encoded protein: CASSEDRVGGNTEAFF.

This chain connects TRBV4-2 to TRBJ2-1, with D tentatively TRBD2 (6 bases). This CDR3 region has 17 residues. Trimming removed 4 bases from V and 0 bases from J, with 16 bases in between. Germline assignment: CDR1 LGHNA and CDR2 YNFKEQ. The CDR3 region has the DNA TGTGCCAGCAGCCCACGCGGGACTCCAGACTCCTACAATGAGCAGTTCTTC. Protein sequence: CASSPRGTPDSYNEQFF.

J is TRBJ1-2 and V is TRBV7-3, with 9 nucleotides matching TRBD1. The CDR3 is made up of 16 amino acids. The germline CDR1 and CDR2 sequences are SGHTA and FQGTGA. V lost 5 bases, J lost 2 bases, and 9 bases stayed unmatched. The chain's CDR3 is CASSQSGDRVNYGYTF. Here the CDR3 DNA reads TGTGCCAGCAGCCAATCGGGGGACAGGGTGAACTATGGCTACACCTTC.

The chain joins TRBV12-3 or TRBV12-4 to TRBJ1-1; the D is unclear. V lost 3 bases to trimming and J lost 1 base, with 6 bases between them. The CDR3 has 13 amino acids. CDR3 in amino acids: CASSFTENTEAFF. The CDR3 bases are TGTGCCAGCAGTTTCACAGAGAACACTGAAGCTTTCTTT.

The chain employs TRBV6-5 and TRBJ1-2, with TRBD1 identical over 10 bases. V lost 7 bases and J lost 4; bases outside the gene matches: 6. Germline V gene lookup returns CDR1 MNHEY and CDR2 SVGAGI. The CDR3 loop spans 14 amino acids. The CDR3 sequence is CASKLGQGIYGYTF. The CDR3 DNA reads TGTGCCAGCAAGTTGGGACAGGGGATCTATGGCTACACCTTC.